The clone carrying this T cell receptor (beta chain) has only a few counts. These data belong to a study of T cells of healthy individuals. The CDR3 is 15 residues long. In germline, CDR1 is MNHEY, CDR2 SMNVEV (reference sequence). V dropped 2 bases and J dropped 4 bases, with 13 bases sitting between them. From the 5' RACE reads, TCRdb called clonotypes with MiXCR, one entry per CDR3 protein. The table records about 53,000 distinct CDR3 sequences, approximately 14% of them present only once. The V gene is TRBV27, the J gene TRBJ2-3; D may match TRBD1 or TRBD2 (7 bases each). The receptor was isolated from a human donor in good health. The CDR3 DNA is TGTGCCAGCAGTTTACTTCCAGGGGGGGCAGATACGCAGTATTTT. As protein: CASSLLPGGADTQYF.